A single sample is the source of the 25 T cell receptor beta chains below, sequenced in a study of T cells after yellow fever vaccination. TCRdb re-analysed the 5' RACE reads in MiXCR, keeping a single row per CDR3 protein. The table records 610,000 or so distinct CDR3 sequences, more than 9% of them present only once. The material sequenced was PBMCs, taken on the day of the yellow fever booster vaccination. Receptors were obtained from a man younger than 40 who received the YFV17D yellow fever vaccine.

CDR3 DNA sequence: TGCGCCAGCAGCCACAAGGGGGGGGGCACCGGGGAGCTGTTTTTT. Encoded protein: CASSHKGGGTGELFF. The chain joins TRBV5-1 to TRBJ2-2; possible D gene TRBD2, 7 bases. Per the germline V gene, CDR1 is SGHRS and CDR2 is YFSETQ. The ends were cut back, 4 bases at V and 4 bases at J, with 14 bases in the middle. The CDR3 contains 15 residues.

V is TRBV20-1 and J is TRBJ2-7; perhaps TRBD2 as D (6 bases). In germline, CDR1 is DFQATT, CDR2 SNEGSKA (reference sequence). This CDR3 spans 14 amino acids. The V end lost 6 bases, the J end lost 4 bases, and 19 bases lay between the germline ends. The CDR3 is CSAVMGTLNYEQYF. The CDR3 DNA follows: TGCAGTGCCGTTATGGGGACTCTCAATTACGAGCAGTACTTC.

This clonotype was detected ten times or more. The chain employs TRBV5-1 and TRBJ1-5, with 8 positions matching TRBD1. With V trimmed by 5 bases and J by 4 bases, 8 bases remained unmatched. Germline lookup yields CDR1 SGHRS and CDR2 YFSETQ. This CDR3 comprises 15 residues. CDR3 sequence reads: CASRPTGGSNQPQHF. The CDR3 coding sequence is TGCGCCAGCAGGCCTACAGGGGGTAGTAATCAGCCCCAGCATTTT.

This clonotype has more than one count but fewer than ten. This rearrangement joins TRBV5-4 to TRBJ1-4; possibly TRBD1 for D (6 bases). CDR1 and CDR2 from the germline V gene are SGHNT and YYREEE (reference sequence). V dropped 3 bases and J dropped 0 bases, with 12 bases sitting between them. This CDR3 is 16 amino acids long. As DNA, the CDR3 is TGTGCCAGCAGCTCAACAGGGTTTACAACTAATGAAAAACTGTTTTTT. As protein: CASSSTGFTTNEKLFF.

The table lists this clonotype with a few counts. This rearrangement joins TRBV6-2 or TRBV6-3 to TRBJ2-1; 13 bases match TRBD2. With 2 bases clipped from V and 15 bases from J, the junction kept 16 bases outside the gene matches. Germline loops: CDR1 MNHEY, CDR2 SVGEGT. The CDR3 runs 17 residues. The CDR3 loop reads CASSYPPGLAGIAVWFF. DNA of the CDR3: TGTGCCAGCAGTTACCCTCCGGGACTAGCGGGGATAGCAGTTTGGTTCTTC.

This clonotype was seen many times. The J gene is TRBJ2-2, the V gene TRBV12-3 or TRBV12-4; 7 nucleotides match TRBD2. This CDR3 is built from 15 residues. V gave up 6 bases and J gave up 0 bases; unmatched junction bases: 4. Here the CDR3 DNA reads TGTGCCAGCAGGGCTAGCGGCGCGAACACCGGGGAGCTGTTTTTT. Amino acids: CASRASGANTGELFF.

This clonotype was found a few times. Its ends do not fully match the called genes, so a read error is possible. The J gene is TRBJ2-5, the V gene TRBV6-1; D is possibly TRBD1 (5 bases). The length of the CDR3 is 10 residues. CDR1 is MNHNS, CDR2 SASEGT, per germline. This CDR3 is CASSEASRDF. The CDR3 DNA follows: TGTGCCAGCAGTGAAGCGTCCAGGGACTTC.

This clonotype was detected a few times. This rearrangement joins TRBV11-2 to TRBJ2-5; 8 positions match TRBD1. In germline, CDR1 is SGHAT, CDR2 FQNNGV. V gave up 7 bases and J gave up 7 bases; unmatched junction bases: 11. This CDR3 spans 14 amino acids. The CDR3 nucleotides read TGTGCCAGCACCCGGACAGGGAAAAGTGGGACCCAGTACTTC. Protein sequence: CASTRTGKSGTQYF.

The chain couples TRBV21-1 to TRBJ1-6; TRBD1 was called by the table and not checked on the DNA. TRBV21-1 has pseudogene status. The CDR3 is 15 residues long. Here the CDR3 reads CASSIPGTGISPLHF. Written as DNA, the CDR3 is TGTGCCAGCAGCATACCCGGGACAGGGATTTCACCCCTCCACTTT.

This clonotype was counted between two and nine times. This rearrangement joins TRBV6-1 to TRBJ1-5; TRBD1 aligns across 9 bases. CDR3 length equals 15 residues. Germline V gives CDR1 MNHNS, CDR2 SASEGT. The J segment lost 2 bases and the V segment lost 6 bases, leaving 5 bases of the junction unmatched. In DNA, the CDR3 is TGTGCCAGCAGGGGGACAGGGCAACGCAATCAGCCCCAGCATTTT. Protein product: CASRGTGQRNQPQHF.

CDR3: CASSQDFPQTYEQYF. In nucleotides, the CDR3 is TGTGCCAGCAGCCAAGATTTCCCACAGACCTACGAGCAGTACTTC. The gene calls are TRBV4-2 and TRBJ2-7; D is uncertain. V was pared by 0 bases and J by 2 bases, with 11 bases between. Germline V gives CDR1 LGHNA, CDR2 YNFKEQ. The CDR3 has 15 amino acids.

This clonotype was seen more than once but under ten times. This chain links TRBV5-1 with TRBJ2-4; 7 positions match TRBD1. The germline V gene encodes CDR1 SGHRS and CDR2 YFSETQ. The V and J ends lost 0 bases and 0 bases, in that order; junction bases with no gene match: 3. The CDR3 loop spans 16 amino acids. The CDR3 region is CASSLGTGLAKNIQYF. CDR3 nucleotides: TGCGCCAGCAGCTTGGGGACAGGACTAGCCAAAAACATTCAGTACTTC.

This clonotype was seen at least ten times. This chain connects TRBV12-3 or TRBV12-4 to TRBJ1-1; D not certain. The V gene lost 2 bases and the J gene lost 1 base, with 8 bases spanning the gap. This CDR3 contains 14 residues. The CDR3 DNA sequence: TGTGCCAGCAGTTTACTTTCCGAGAACACTGAAGCTTTCTTT. It translates to CASSLLSENTEAFF.

This clonotype has more than one count but fewer than ten. This chain uses TRBV7-2 with TRBJ1-3; D perhaps matches TRBD1 (6 bases). With 1 base removed from V and 6 bases from J, the gap between germline ends came to 13 bases. The CDR3 loop spans 15 amino acids. Per germline, CDR1 SGHTA and CDR2 FQGNSA. The CDR3 DNA follows: TGTGCCAGCAGCTTAGTAGCGGGGGGCGAAAACACCATATATTTT. Its translation is CASSLVAGGENTIYF.

V and J are TRBV20-1 and TRBJ2-1; D gene unclear. Germline lookup yields CDR1 DFQATT and CDR2 SNEGSKA (reference sequence). The CDR3 length is 13 residues. V shed 1 base and J shed 7 bases, with 11 bases lying between them. Here the CDR3 reads CSARGPLINEQFF. The CDR3, as DNA: TGCAGTGCTAGAGGCCCCCTAATAAATGAGCAGTTCTTC.

The genes are TRBV6-2 or TRBV6-3 and TRBJ2-1; D possibly corresponds to TRBD2 (7 bases). Germline V gene data show CDR1 as MNHEY and CDR2 as SVGEGT. The V gene lost 8 bases and the J gene lost 0 bases, with 14 bases spanning the gap. The CDR3 contains 15 residues. In DNA, the CDR3 is TGTGCCAGCCAAAACCGGGGGGCCTCCTACAATGAGCAGTTCTTC. Translating gives CASQNRGASYNEQFF.

The genes are TRBV5-1 and TRBJ2-7; 8 nucleotides line up with TRBD1. V shed 4 bases and J 0 bases; nucleotides not matched to a gene: 9. The CDR3 is 16 amino acids. The germline V gene has CDR1 SGHRS and CDR2 YFSETQ. CDR3 loop: CASSPSGTGRSYEQYF. The CDR3 DNA sequence: TGCGCCAGCAGCCCTTCTGGGACAGGCCGCTCCTACGAGCAGTACTTC.

This clonotype was counted a few times. The chain's CDR3 is CASSQVASGGIHYEQYF. The CDR3 DNA follows: TGCGCCAGCAGCCAAGTCGCTAGCGGGGGGATCCACTACGAGCAGTACTTC. This chain joins TRBV4-3 and TRBJ2-7, with 11 positions matching TRBD2. V lost 1 base and J lost 3; bases outside the gene matches: 8. CDR3 length: 17 residues. CDR1 LGHNA and CDR2 YSLEER come from the germline V gene.

This clonotype has only a few counts. V usage is TRBV21-1 and J usage is TRBJ2-2; no DNA check was done on the table's D call, TRBD1. TRBV21-1 constitutes a pseudogene. The CDR3 is 21 amino acids. In nucleotides, the CDR3 is TGTGCCAGCAGCAAAGATACAGGGAACAGCAGGACTTCCCGTAGCACCGGGGAGCTGTTTTTT. Protein product: CASSKDTGNSRTSRSTGELFF.

In this sample, this clonotype turned up a few times. V usage is TRBV11-3 and J usage is TRBJ2-2, with unresolved D. The CDR3 totals 14 residues. Trimming cost V 5 bases and J 0 bases, with 7 bases left between them. Germline V gene data show CDR1 as SGHNT and CDR2 as YENEEA. CDR3 residues: CASSPRANTGELFF. The CDR3 DNA reads TGTGCCAGCAGCCCTCGAGCGAACACCGGGGAGCTGTTTTTT.

This clonotype was seen a handful of times. V usage is TRBV12-3 or TRBV12-4 and J usage is TRBJ2-5; 9 positions match TRBD1. This CDR3 region has 15 residues. Trimming cost V 6 bases and J 1 base; bases outside gene matches: 6. Written as DNA, the CDR3 is TGTGCCAGCAGGGTGACAGGGGGACCCCAAGAGACCCAGTACTTC. Translated: CASRVTGGPQETQYF.

This clonotype has just a few counts. This chain uses TRBV30 with TRBJ2-5; D gene unclear. This CDR3 is built from 12 residues. The germline gives CDR1 GTSNPN, CDR2 SVGIG (reference sequence). With 0 bases removed from V and 2 bases from J, the gap between germline ends came to 4 bases. This chain's CDR3 is CAWSVRQETQYF. As DNA, the CDR3 is TGTGCCTGGAGTGTGAGGCAAGAGACCCAGTACTTC.

The chain combines TRBV29-1 with TRBJ1-1, with D perhaps matching TRBD1 (6 bases). Trimming took 6 bases from V and 6 from J, leaving 26 bases between them. The CDR3 length is 16 residues. The germline gives CDR1 SQVTM, CDR2 ANQGSEA. Written as DNA, the CDR3 is TGCAGCGTGGAACCCAGGGGCCCACGGGGACTATCTGAAGCTTTCTTT. Amino acid sequence: CSVEPRGPRGLSEAFF.

The DNA of the CDR3 is TGTGCCAGCTCACGACTAGGGACTAGCGGAGATCCAGATACGCAGTATTTT. This codes for CASSRLGTSGDPDTQYF. This chain connects TRBV18 to TRBJ2-3; 11 nucleotides agree with TRBD2. Trimming at V came to 4 bases and at J to 4 bases, leaving 10 bases not matched to a gene. This CDR3 region has 17 residues. Germline CDR1 KGHSH, CDR2 LQKENI.

This clonotype has only a few counts. J is TRBJ2-6 and V is TRBV11-2, with no clear D. The CDR3 is 15 amino acids. Germline assignment: CDR1 SGHAT and CDR2 FQNNGV. Trimming stripped 5 bases from V and 0 bases from J, with 8 bases between. CDR3 in DNA: TGTGCCAGCAGCGCCGGCCTCTCTGGGGCCAACGTCCTGACTTTC. Translating gives CASSAGLSGANVLTF.